The rows below give T cell receptor beta chains drawn from one sample of a study of cytomegalovirus exposure and HLA in healthy donors. The protocol was immunoSEQ multiplex PCR, while the TCRdb copy is restricted to in-frame clones and leaves out a portion. The sample lists 150,000 or so clones; approximately 63% were seen once. Sequencing input: PBMCs. The receptor set was obtained from a woman aged 55-70 years in good health and CMV-seropositive. CDR3s include the opening cysteine and the closing phenylalanine or tryptophan. The order of the fields is clone size, V gene, J gene, D gene, CDR3 protein, CDR3 DNA. A D gene is named only where the DNA matches it firmly. Not all rows give a size; the values are once, few, many and, for expanded clones, a class.

clone size: -
V gene: TRBV28
J gene: TRBJ2-5
D gene: TRBD2
CDR3 protein: CASSLSSGRETQYF
CDR3 DNA: TGTGCCAGCAGTTTGAGTAGCGGGAGAGAGACCCAGTACTTC

clone size: -
V gene: TRBV10-3
J gene: TRBJ2-7
D gene: TRBD2
CDR3 protein: CAIRDLLAGGSNEQYF
CDR3 DNA: TGTGCCATCAGGGATTTACTAGCGGGAGGGTCCAACGAGCAGTACTTC

clone size: once
V gene: TRBV7-9
J gene: TRBJ1-1
D gene: -
CDR3 protein: CASSLPSPTMNTEAFF
CDR3 DNA: TGTGCCAGCAGCTTACCCTCTCCGACTATGAACACTGAAGCTTTCTTT

clone size: -
V gene: TRBV5-1
J gene: TRBJ2-1
D gene: TRBD1
CDR3 protein: CASSLDGQGTNEQFF
CDR3 DNA: TGCGCCAGCAGCTTGGACGGACAGGGTACGAATGAGCAGTTCTTC

clone size: -
V gene: TRBV28
J gene: TRBJ2-7
D gene: TRBD2
CDR3 protein: CASRSSGRAYEQYF
CDR3 DNA: TGTGCCAGCAGGAGTAGCGGGAGGGCGTACGAGCAGTACTTC

clone size: few
V gene: TRBV28
J gene: TRBJ2-1
D gene: TRBD2
CDR3 protein: CASSQMGEGAGEQFF
CDR3 DNA: TGTGCCAGCAGCCAAATGGGGGAGGGTGCGGGAGAGCAGTTCTTC

clone size: few
V gene: TRBV6-1
J gene: TRBJ1-3
D gene: -
CDR3 protein: CAGGDQFGNTIYF
CDR3 DNA: TGTGCCGGCGGGGATCAGTTCGGAAACACCATATATTTT

clone size: -
V gene: TRBV2
J gene: TRBJ2-1
D gene: TRBD1
CDR3 protein: CASDRGNTHNEQFF
CDR3 DNA: TGTGCCAGCGACAGGGGGAACACACACAATGAGCAGTTCTTC

clone size: -
V gene: TRBV6-6
J gene: TRBJ2-5
D gene: TRBD2
CDR3 protein: CASSSQGLAGETQYF
CDR3 DNA: TGTGCCAGCAGTTCCCAGGGACTAGCGGGAGAGACCCAGTACTTC

clone size: -
V gene: TRBV19
J gene: TRBJ1-5
D gene: -
CDR3 protein: CASSIGKARTGNQPQHF
CDR3 DNA: TGTGCCAGTAGTATTGGAAAGGCCAGGACGGGGAATCAGCCCCAGCATTTT

clone size: few
V gene: TRBV7-9
J gene: TRBJ1-1
D gene: -
CDR3 protein: CASSLLDGGGTEAFF
CDR3 DNA: TGTGCCAGCAGCCTATTGGACGGGGGGGGCACTGAAGCTTTCTTT

clone size: few
V gene: TRBV6-5
J gene: TRBJ2-3
D gene: TRBD1
CDR3 protein: CATDRGQGTDTQYF
CDR3 DNA: TGTGCCACCGACAGGGGGCAGGGCACAGATACGCAGTATTTT

clone size: -
V gene: TRBV6-6
J gene: TRBJ2-5
D gene: -
CDR3 protein: CASSRGSETQYF
CDR3 DNA: TGTGCCAGCAGCCGAGGTAGCGAGACCCAGTACTTC

clone size: -
V gene: TRBV19
J gene: TRBJ1-5
D gene: TRBD1
CDR3 protein: CASSLGQENQPQHF
CDR3 DNA: TGTGCCAGTAGTCTGGGACAGGAGAATCAGCCCCAGCATTTT

clone size: few
V gene: TRBV6-5
J gene: TRBJ1-1
D gene: TRBD1
CDR3 protein: CASSADRGRGEAFF
CDR3 DNA: TGTGCCAGCAGTGCGGACAGGGGGCGGGGTGAAGCTTTCTTT

clone size: few
V gene: TRBV28
J gene: TRBJ1-4
D gene: TRBD1
CDR3 protein: CASSPGGLEKLFF
CDR3 DNA: TGTGCCAGCAGTCCAGGGGGGCTTGAAAAACTGTTTTTT

clone size: -
V gene: TRBV2
J gene: TRBJ2-6
D gene: -
CDR3 protein: CASSEVRGRSGANVLTF
CDR3 DNA: TGTGCCAGCAGTGAGGTCCGGGGTCGCTCTGGGGCCAACGTCCTGACTTTC

clone size: -
V gene: TRBV19
J gene: TRBJ1-5
D gene: TRBD1
CDR3 protein: CASSRDRNQPQHF
CDR3 DNA: TGTGCCAGTAGTAGGGACAGGAATCAGCCCCAGCATTTT

clone size: -
V gene: TRBV27
J gene: TRBJ2-5
D gene: TRBD1
CDR3 protein: CASSFQGVGETQYF
CDR3 DNA: TGTGCCAGCAGTTTCCAGGGGGTTGGGGAGACCCAGTACTTC

clone size: few
V gene: TRBV30
J gene: TRBJ1-2
D gene: TRBD1
CDR3 protein: CAWSTVGQGYGYTF
CDR3 DNA: TGTGCCTGGAGTACTGTCGGACAGGGCTATGGCTACACCTTC